This T cell receptor beta chain was recovered during a study of identical twins. Study-level results: Twin pairs had excess sharing that was weaker in beta out-of-frame sequences. Fewer insertions marked abundant cord blood beta clonotypes; young adult naive trended weakly, memory not at all.

This clonotype was seen many times. No antigen is known for it. After template switching added a universal primer site, the resulting cDNA carried unique molecular identifiers. MiXCR, applied by TCRdb to the 5' RACE reads, yields one record per CDR3 protein. The data show roughly 690,000 distinct CDR3 sequences, approximately 6.1% seen once. No donor was unhealthy or non-Caucasian. What was sequenced was naive T cells sorted from blood. This receptor was taken from a young man in good health.

The CDR3 DNA reads TGCAGTGCTAGAGATCCCTCGGGCACAGATACGCAGTATTTT. It translates to CSARDPSGTDTQYF. The chain joins TRBV20-1 to TRBJ2-3; no clear D. The CDR3 runs 14 residues. With 0 bases removed from V and 1 base from J, the gap between germline ends came to 8 bases. Germline assignment: CDR1 DFQATT and CDR2 SNEGSKA (reference sequence).